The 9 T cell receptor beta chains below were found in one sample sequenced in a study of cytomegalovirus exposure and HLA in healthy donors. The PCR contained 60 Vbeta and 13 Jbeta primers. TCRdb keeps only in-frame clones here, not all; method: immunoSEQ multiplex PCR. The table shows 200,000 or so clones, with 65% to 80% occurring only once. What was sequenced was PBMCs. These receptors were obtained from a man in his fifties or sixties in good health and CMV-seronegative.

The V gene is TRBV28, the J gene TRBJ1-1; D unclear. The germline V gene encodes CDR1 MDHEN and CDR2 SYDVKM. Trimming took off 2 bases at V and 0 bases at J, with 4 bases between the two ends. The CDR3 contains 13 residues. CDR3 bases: TGTGCCAGCAGTTTACAGTTGAACACTGAAGCTTTCTTT. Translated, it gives CASSLQLNTEAFF.

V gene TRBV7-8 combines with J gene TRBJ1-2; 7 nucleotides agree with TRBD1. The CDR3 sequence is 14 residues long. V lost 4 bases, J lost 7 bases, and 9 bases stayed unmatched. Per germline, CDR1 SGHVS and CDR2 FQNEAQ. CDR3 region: CASSSNRGYGGYTF. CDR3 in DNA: TGTGCCAGCAGCTCAAACAGGGGATATGGTGGCTACACCTTC.

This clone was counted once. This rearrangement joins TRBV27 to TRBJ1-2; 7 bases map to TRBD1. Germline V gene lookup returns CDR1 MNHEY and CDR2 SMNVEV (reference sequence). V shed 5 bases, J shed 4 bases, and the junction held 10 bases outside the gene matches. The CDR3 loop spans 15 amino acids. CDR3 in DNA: TGTGCCAGCAGTACCCGGACAGGTGCCCCCTATGGCTACACCTTC. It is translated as CASSTRTGAPYGYTF.

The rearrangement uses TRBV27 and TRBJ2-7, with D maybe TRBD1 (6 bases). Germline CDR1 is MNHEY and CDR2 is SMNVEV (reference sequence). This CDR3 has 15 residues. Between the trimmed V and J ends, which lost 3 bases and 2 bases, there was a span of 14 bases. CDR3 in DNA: TGTGCCAGCAGTTTGAGAGGGGGTCGGACCTACGAGCAGTACTTC. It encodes CASSLRGGRTYEQYF.

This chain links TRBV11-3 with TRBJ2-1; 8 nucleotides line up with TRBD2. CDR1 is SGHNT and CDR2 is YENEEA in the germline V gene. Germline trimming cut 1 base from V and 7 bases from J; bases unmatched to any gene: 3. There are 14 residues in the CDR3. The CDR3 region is CASSLGGRRNEQFF. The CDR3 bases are TGTGCCAGCAGCTTAGGCGGGAGGAGGAATGAGCAGTTCTTC.

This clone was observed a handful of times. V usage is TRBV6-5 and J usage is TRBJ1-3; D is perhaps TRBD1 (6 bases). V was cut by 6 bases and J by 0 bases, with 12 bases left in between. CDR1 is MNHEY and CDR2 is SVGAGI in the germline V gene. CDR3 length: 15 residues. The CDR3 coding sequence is TGTGCCAGCAGAACCGGGGGGCTCTCTGGAAACACCATATATTTT. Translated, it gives CASRTGGLSGNTIYF.

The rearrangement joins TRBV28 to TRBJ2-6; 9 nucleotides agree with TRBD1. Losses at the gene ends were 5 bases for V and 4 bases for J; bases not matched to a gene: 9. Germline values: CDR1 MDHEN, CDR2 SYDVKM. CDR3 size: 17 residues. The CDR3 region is CASSRPGTGFGANVLTF. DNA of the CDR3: TGTGCCAGCAGTCGTCCCGGGACAGGGTTCGGGGCCAACGTCCTGACTTTC.

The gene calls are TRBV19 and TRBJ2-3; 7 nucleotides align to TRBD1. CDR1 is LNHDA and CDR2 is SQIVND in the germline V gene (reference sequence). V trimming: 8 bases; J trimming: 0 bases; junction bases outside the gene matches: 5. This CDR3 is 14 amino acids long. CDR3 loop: CASGPGQSTDTQYF. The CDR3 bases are TGTGCCAGTGGACCGGGACAGAGCACAGATACGCAGTATTTT.

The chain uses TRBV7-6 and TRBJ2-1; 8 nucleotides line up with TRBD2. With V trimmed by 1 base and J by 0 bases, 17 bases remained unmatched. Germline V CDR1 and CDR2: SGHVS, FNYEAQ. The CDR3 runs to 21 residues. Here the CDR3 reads CASSLGWLAGHQGRSYNEQFF. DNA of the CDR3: TGTGCCAGCAGCTTAGGCTGGCTAGCGGGTCACCAGGGCCGCTCCTACAATGAGCAGTTCTTC.